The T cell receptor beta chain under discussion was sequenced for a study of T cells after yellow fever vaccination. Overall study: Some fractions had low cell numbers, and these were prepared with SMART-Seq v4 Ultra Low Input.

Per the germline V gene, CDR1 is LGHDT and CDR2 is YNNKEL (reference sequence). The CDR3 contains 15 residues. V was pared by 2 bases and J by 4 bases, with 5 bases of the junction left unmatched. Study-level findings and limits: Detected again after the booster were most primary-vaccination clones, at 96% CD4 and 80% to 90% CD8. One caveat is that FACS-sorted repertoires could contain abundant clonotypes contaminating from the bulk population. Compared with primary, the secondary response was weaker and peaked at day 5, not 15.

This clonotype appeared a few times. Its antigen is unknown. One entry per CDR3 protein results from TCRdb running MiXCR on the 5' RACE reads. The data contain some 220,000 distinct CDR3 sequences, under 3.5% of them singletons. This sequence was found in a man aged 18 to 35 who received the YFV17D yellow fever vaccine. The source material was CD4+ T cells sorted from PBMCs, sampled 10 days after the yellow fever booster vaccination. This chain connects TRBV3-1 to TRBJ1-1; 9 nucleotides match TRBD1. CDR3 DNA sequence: TGTGCCAGCAGCCAATCCGAGACAGGGGGCACTGAAGCTTTCTTT. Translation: CASSQSETGGTEAFF.